This T cell receptor beta chain was sequenced for a study of beta chain features in type 1 diabetes. The whole isolated RNA underwent reverse transcription, so sequencing captured expressed TCRB transcripts. Here immunoSEQ multiplex PCR was the method, and the copy in TCRdb shows in-frame clones only, minus some. The repertoire consists of under 300,000 clones, with 25% to 35% occurring once and the leading ten covering under 5%. This CDR3 has 16 residues. Per the germline V gene, CDR1 is GTSNPN and CDR2 is SVGIG (reference sequence). J lost 1 base, V lost 1 base, and 9 bases had no gene match. The chain joins TRBV30 to TRBJ1-1; 7 nucleotides line up with TRBD1. The clonotype comes from a man aged 30-40 years in good health. The source material was central memory CD4+ T cells from blood. Here the CDR3 reads CAWSGAETGQNTEAFF. The CDR3 nucleotides are TGTGCCTGGAGTGGGGCCGAGACAGGGCAGAACACTGAAGCTTTCTTT.